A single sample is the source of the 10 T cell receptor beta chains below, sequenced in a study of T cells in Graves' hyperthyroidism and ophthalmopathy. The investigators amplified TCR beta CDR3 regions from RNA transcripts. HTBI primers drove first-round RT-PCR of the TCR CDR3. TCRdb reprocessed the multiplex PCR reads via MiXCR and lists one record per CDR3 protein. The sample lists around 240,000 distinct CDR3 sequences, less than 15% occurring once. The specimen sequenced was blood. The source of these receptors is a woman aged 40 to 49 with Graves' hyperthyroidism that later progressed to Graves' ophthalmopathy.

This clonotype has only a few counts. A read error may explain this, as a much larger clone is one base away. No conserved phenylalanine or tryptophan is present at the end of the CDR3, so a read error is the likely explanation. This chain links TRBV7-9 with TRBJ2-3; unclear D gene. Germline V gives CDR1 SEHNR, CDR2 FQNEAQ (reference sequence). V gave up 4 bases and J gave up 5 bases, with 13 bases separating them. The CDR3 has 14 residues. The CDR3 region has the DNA TGTGCCAGCAGCTACTTGACTCGACAAGATACGCAGTATTCT. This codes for CASSYLTRQDTQYS.

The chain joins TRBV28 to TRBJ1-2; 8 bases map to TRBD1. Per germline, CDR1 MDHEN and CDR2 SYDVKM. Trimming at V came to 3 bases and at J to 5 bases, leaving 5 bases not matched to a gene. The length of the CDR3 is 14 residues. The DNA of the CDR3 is TGTGCCAGCAGTTTCGGGGGGACAGGTTATGGCTACACCTTC. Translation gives CASSFGGTGYGYTF.

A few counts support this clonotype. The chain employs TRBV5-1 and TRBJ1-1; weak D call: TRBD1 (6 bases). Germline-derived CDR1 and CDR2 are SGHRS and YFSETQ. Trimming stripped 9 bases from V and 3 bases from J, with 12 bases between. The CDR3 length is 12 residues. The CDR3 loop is CATKGQYTEAFF. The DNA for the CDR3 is TGCGCCACCAAGGGACAATACACTGAAGCTTTCTTT.

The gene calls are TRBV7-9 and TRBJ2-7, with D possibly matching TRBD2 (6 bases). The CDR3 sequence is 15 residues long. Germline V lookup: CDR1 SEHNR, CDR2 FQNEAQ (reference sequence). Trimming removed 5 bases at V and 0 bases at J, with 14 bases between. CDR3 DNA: TGTGCCAGCAGCCCCCCTAGCGTCAACTCCTACGAGCAGTACTTC. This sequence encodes CASSPPSVNSYEQYF.

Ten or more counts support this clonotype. CDR3 region: CASSQGTSGRGEQYF. The CDR3 DNA sequence: TGTGCCAGCAGCCAGGGGACTAGCGGGAGAGGGGAGCAGTACTTC. The rearrangement uses TRBV7-3 and TRBJ2-7, with 14 bases matching TRBD2. The V gene's germline CDR1 is SGHTA and CDR2 FQGTGA. J lost 7 bases, V lost 5 bases, and 7 bases had no gene match. This CDR3 region has 15 residues. Filled out from reference TRBV7-3 and TRBJ2-7, the complete variable domain reads GAGVSQTPSNKVTEKGKYVELRCDPISGHTALYWYRQSLGQGPEFLIYFQGTGAADDSGLPNDRFFAVRPEGSVSTLKIQRTERGDSAVYLCASSQGTSGRGEQYFGPGTRLTVT.

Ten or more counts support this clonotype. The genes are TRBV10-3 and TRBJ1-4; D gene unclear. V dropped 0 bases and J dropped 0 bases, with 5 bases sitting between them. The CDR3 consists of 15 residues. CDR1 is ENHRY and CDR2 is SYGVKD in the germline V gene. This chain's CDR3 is CAISESGTTNEKLFF. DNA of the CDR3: TGTGCCATCAGTGAGTCGGGGACAACTAATGAAAAACTGTTTTTT.

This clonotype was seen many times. CDR3 DNA sequence: TGTGCCAGCAGAACCCGGACAGGGGGCGCGGATACGCAGTATTTT. Translated: CASRTRTGGADTQYF. The chain combines TRBV28 with TRBJ2-3, with TRBD1 matching 11 bases. Trimming at V came to 6 bases and at J to 6 bases, leaving 8 bases not matched to a gene. CDR1 and CDR2 (germline): MDHEN, SYDVKM. The CDR3 runs 15 residues.

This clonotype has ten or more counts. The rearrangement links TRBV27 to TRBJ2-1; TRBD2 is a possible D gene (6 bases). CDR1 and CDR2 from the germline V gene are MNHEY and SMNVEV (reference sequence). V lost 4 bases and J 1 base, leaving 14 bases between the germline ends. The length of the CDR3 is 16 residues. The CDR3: CASSWTLAMSYNEQFF. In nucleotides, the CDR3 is TGTGCCAGCAGTTGGACCCTAGCGATGTCCTACAATGAGCAGTTCTTC.

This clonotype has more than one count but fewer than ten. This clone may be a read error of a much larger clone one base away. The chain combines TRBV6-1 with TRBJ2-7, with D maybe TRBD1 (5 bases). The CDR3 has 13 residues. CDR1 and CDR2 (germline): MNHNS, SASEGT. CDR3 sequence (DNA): TGTGCCAGCAGCAGTAGACAGTCCTACGGGCAGTACTTC. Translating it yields CASSSRQSYGQYF.

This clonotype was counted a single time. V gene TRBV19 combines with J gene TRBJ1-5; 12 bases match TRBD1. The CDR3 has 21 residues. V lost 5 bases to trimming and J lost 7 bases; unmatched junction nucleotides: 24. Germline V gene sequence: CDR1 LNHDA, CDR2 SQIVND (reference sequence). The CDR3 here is CASSLGTGGAYGEGLAQPQHF. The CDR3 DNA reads TGTGCCAGTAGTCTAGGGACAGGGGGCGCCTACGGCGAAGGTCTCGCGCAGCCCCAGCATTTT.